This entry lists 27 T cell receptor beta chains sequenced from one sample in a study of human T cells and chemical hapten exposure. TCRdb re-called the RACE reads with MiXCR, one entry per CDR3 protein. Here the sample spans 150,000 to 200,000 distinct CDR3 sequences, roughly 30% being singletons. Time point in this sample: pre-sensitization, week 0. Treatment indicated: therapeutic diphenylcyclopropenone sensitization with weekly scalp DPC. The source was whole blood, collected in connection with sensitization to the hapten diphenylcyclopropenone (DPC). Receptor source: a woman aged 25 to 39 with alopecia areata. Some clones in this sample may be carry-over from other donors' samples.

This clonotype was seen a few times. This chain connects TRBV6-5 to TRBJ2-2; weak D call: TRBD2 (5 bases). Germline V lookup: CDR1 MNHEY, CDR2 SVGAGI. The CDR3 length is 15 residues. Trimming left V 2 bases short and J 0 bases short, with 7 bases between. CDR3 in DNA: TGTGCCAGCAGTTACGAGGGCTCGAACACCGGGGAGCTGTTTTTT. Amino acids: CASSYEGSNTGELFF.

This clonotype was picked up many times. The J gene is TRBJ2-1, the V gene TRBV28; the D is unclear. Germline CDR1 reads MDHEN; CDR2 reads SYDVKM. This CDR3 has 11 residues. V lost 7 bases to trimming and J lost 5 bases, with 6 bases between them. Here the CDR3 DNA reads TGTGCCAGCAACAGAAACAATGAGCAGTTCTTC. It yields the protein CASNRNNEQFF. The whole variable domain, remainder taken from reference TRBV28 and TRBJ2-1, is DVKVTQSSRYLVKRTGEKVFLECVQDMDHENMFWYRQDPGLGLRLIYFSYDVKMKEKGDIPEGYSVSREKKERFSLILESASTNQTSMYLCASNRNNEQFFGPGTRLTVL.

This clonotype was detected many times. The chain couples TRBV11-2 to TRBJ2-5, with D unclear. The CDR3 runs 12 residues. V lost 4 bases, J lost 5 bases, and 8 bases lay in between. Looked up from germline, CDR1 is SGHAT and CDR2 is FQNNGV. The DNA of the CDR3 is TGTGCCAGCAGCTCCTGGCGCGAGACCCAGTACTTC. Residues: CASSSWRETQYF.

The rearrangement uses TRBV6-5 and TRBJ1-1, with D uncertain. Germline assignment: CDR1 MNHEY and CDR2 SVGAGI. V was shortened by 0 bases and J by 5 bases, with 10 bases between the two germline ends. This CDR3 has 14 residues. CDR3 sequence: CASSYSRGKTEAFF. The CDR3 nucleotides are TGTGCCAGCAGTTACTCGCGAGGGAAAACTGAAGCTTTCTTT.

CDR3 region: CASMAGPLAFF. The DNA of the CDR3 is TGTGCCAGCATGGCGGGGCCTCTAGCTTTCTTT. This chain joins TRBV6-2 or TRBV6-3 and TRBJ1-1; possible D gene TRBD1, 5 bases. Looked up from germline, CDR1 is MNHEY and CDR2 is SVGEGT. The CDR3 loop spans 11 amino acids. Deletions cut 7 bases from V and 10 bases from J, with 13 bases between.

This chain connects TRBV6-6 to TRBJ1-2; D gene unclear. The CDR3 loop spans 14 amino acids. CDR1 and CDR2 from the germline V gene are MNHNY and SVGAGI (reference sequence). V lost 5 bases, J lost 4 bases, and 14 bases lay in between. The CDR3, as DNA: TGTGCCAGCAGTGAAGCGGGATCCAGCTATGGCTACACCTTC. Translation gives CASSEAGSSYGYTF.

This clonotype turned up a few times. This CDR3 reads CASSYSVSGKQYF. CDR3 nucleotides: TGTGCCAGCAGTTACTCGGTGTCGGGAAAGCAGTACTTC. V usage is TRBV6-2 or TRBV6-3 and J usage is TRBJ2-7, with D possibly matching TRBD2 (5 bases). This CDR3 comprises 13 residues. V lost 0 bases to trimming and J lost 8 bases, with 11 bases between them. The V gene's germline CDR1 is MNHEY and CDR2 SVGEGT.

The J gene is TRBJ2-7, the V gene TRBV12-5, with TRBD1 matching over 7 bases. The CDR3 has 16 amino acids. Per the germline V gene, CDR1 is LGHNT and CDR2 is FRNRAP. Trimming cost V 2 bases and J 0 bases; bases outside gene matches: 7. CDR3 loop: CASGLLDRVTSYEQYF. The CDR3 DNA follows: TGTGCTAGTGGTTTGTTAGACAGGGTGACCTCCTACGAGCAGTACTTC.

The chain is built from TRBV7-2 and TRBJ2-7, with 11 bases identical to TRBD2. V trimming: 1 base; J trimming: 2 bases; junction bases outside the gene matches: 4. The CDR3 has 16 residues. Looked up from germline, CDR1 is SGHTA and CDR2 is FQGNSA. The CDR3 reads CASSLVAGGLPYEQYF. The CDR3 DNA reads TGTGCCAGCAGCTTAGTAGCGGGGGGGCTTCCCTACGAGCAGTACTTC.

The gene calls are TRBV7-9 and TRBJ2-1; TRBD1 matches at 9 bases. The junction had 9 bases not matched to a gene; V was cut back by 2 bases and J by 7 bases. The CDR3 covers 16 residues. Germline V gene lookup returns CDR1 SEHNR and CDR2 FQNEAQ (reference sequence). This CDR3 is CASSLRVTGGLNEQFF. The CDR3 DNA reads as TGTGCCAGCAGCTTAAGGGTGACAGGGGGACTAAATGAGCAGTTCTTC.

The chain carries TRBV5-4 and TRBJ1-6, with D possibly being TRBD1 (6 bases). The CDR3 is 15 amino acids. V lost 4 bases and J lost 7, with 15 bases in between. The germline V gene has CDR1 SGHNT and CDR2 YYREEE (reference sequence). The CDR3 DNA is TGTGCCAGCAGCGCAGCGACAGGCGGCAATTCACCCCTCCACTTT. Translation gives CASSAATGGNSPLHF.

The rearrangement joins TRBV5-1 to TRBJ1-3; D is ambiguous. From germline, CDR1 is SGHRS and CDR2 YFSETQ. The CDR3 is 15 residues long. The V end was cut by 4 bases, the J end by 0 bases, with 11 bases between. This CDR3 reads CASSPQTHSGNTIYF. The CDR3 coding sequence is TGCGCCAGCAGCCCCCAAACACACTCTGGAAACACCATATATTTT.

The chain recombines TRBV20-1 with TRBJ2-3, with TRBD2 matching over 7 bases. The germline V gene has CDR1 DFQATT and CDR2 SNEGSKA (reference sequence). The CDR3 runs to 17 residues. V lost 0 bases to trimming and J lost 2 bases; unmatched junction nucleotides: 11. Here the CDR3 reads CSARDWGTSAFTDTQYF. In DNA, the CDR3 is TGCAGTGCTAGAGATTGGGGTACTAGCGCCTTCACAGATACGCAGTATTTT.

This clonotype was found a few times. This sequence joins TRBV2 and TRBJ1-5; 9 bases align to TRBD1. CDR1 and CDR2 (germline): SNHLY, FYNNEI. Germline trimming cut 10 bases from V and 4 bases from J; bases unmatched to any gene: 8. CDR3 length equals 14 residues. CDR3 sequence (DNA): TGTGCCACAAAGACAGGGGGGACGAATCAGCCCCAGCATTTT. Translated: CATKTGGTNQPQHF.

The CDR3 here is CASSGTSGEQYF. CDR3 coding DNA: TGTGCCAGCAGCGGGACTTCCGGGGAGCAGTACTTC. The V and J genes are TRBV28 and TRBJ2-7, with D maybe TRBD2 (6 bases). CDR1 MDHEN and CDR2 SYDVKM come from the germline V gene. The V end was cut by 6 bases, the J end by 7 bases, with 13 bases between. This CDR3 has 12 residues. The full variable domain, completed using reference TRBV28 and TRBJ2-7, is DVKVTQSSRYLVKRTGEKVFLECVQDMDHENMFWYRQDPGLGLRLIYFSYDVKMKEKGDIPEGYSVSREKKERFSLILESASTNQTSMYLCASSGTSGEQYFGPGTRLTVT.

There are a few counts of this clonotype. This sequence joins TRBV4-3 and TRBJ2-1, with 9 bases matching TRBD1. Looked up from germline, CDR1 is LGHNA and CDR2 is YSLEER. V was pared by 3 bases and J by 5 bases, with 5 bases of the junction left unmatched. The CDR3 totals 15 residues. The CDR3 DNA reads TGCGCCAGCAGCCATGGGACAGGGAAAAACAATGAGCAGTTCTTC. Translation gives CASSHGTGKNNEQFF.

This rearrangement joins TRBV6-2 or TRBV6-3 to TRBJ1-1, with D unclear. Germline CDR1 reads MNHEY; CDR2 reads SVGEGT. V gave up 0 bases and J gave up 0 bases, with 8 bases separating them. The CDR3 runs 15 residues. DNA for the CDR3: TGTGCCAGCAGTTACTCAAAGAACGTGAACACTGAAGCTTTCTTT. This codes for CASSYSKNVNTEAFF.

The V call is TRBV10-3, the J call TRBJ2-7; D is unclear. Trimming removed 0 bases at V and 2 bases at J, with 8 bases between. Germline V gene lookup returns CDR1 ENHRY and CDR2 SYGVKD. The CDR3 contains 14 residues. In DNA, the CDR3 is TGTGCCATCAGTGAGTCCATTAAGACCTACGAGCAGTACTTC. Its translation is CAISESIKTYEQYF.

J is TRBJ1-1 and V is TRBV29-1; possible D gene TRBD1, 6 bases. V was shortened by 7 bases and J by 1 base, with 13 bases between the two germline ends. The CDR3 runs to 13 residues. Looked up from germline, CDR1 is SQVTM and CDR2 is ANQGSEA. CDR3 sequence: CSATKGGNTEAFF. CDR3 sequence (DNA): TGCAGCGCAACCAAGGGGGGGAACACTGAAGCTTTCTTT.

This chain uses TRBV11-3 with TRBJ1-1; 7 bases are shared with TRBD1. Germline values: CDR1 SGHNT, CDR2 YENEEA. The CDR3 spans 16 residues. After removal of 4 bases from V and 3 bases from J, the junction contained 11 bases not matched to a gene. In DNA form, the CDR3 reads TGTGCCAGCAGCTCGAAACCGGGACAGAGGGACACTGAAGCTTTCTTT. Translating it yields CASSSKPGQRDTEAFF.

V is TRBV6-1 and J is TRBJ2-3; TRBD2 aligns across 11 bases. With 9 bases clipped from V and 2 bases from J, the junction kept 10 bases outside the gene matches. The germline CDR1 and CDR2 sequences are MNHNS and SASEGT. CDR3 size: 16 residues. Written as DNA, the CDR3 is TGTGCCAGTAGCGGGAGGGCCCAGTTCCACACAGATACGCAGTATTTT. Translated: CASSGRAQFHTDTQYF.

The rearrangement links TRBV25-1 to TRBJ2-3, with a possible D match to TRBD2 (6 bases). Germline loops: CDR1 MGHDK, CDR2 SYGVNS. CDR3 length: 15 amino acids. Between the trimmed V and J ends, which lost 4 bases and 1 base, there was a span of 12 bases. The CDR3 region has the DNA TGTGCCAGCAGTGCGGGGGTTTGGGGCACAGATACGCAGTATTTT. Translating gives CASSAGVWGTDTQYF.

This chain links TRBV6-2 or TRBV6-3 with TRBJ1-2, with D possibly matching TRBD1 (5 bases). V shed 6 bases and J shed 4 bases, with 12 bases lying between them. Germline V gives CDR1 MNHEY, CDR2 SVGEGT. The CDR3 extends over 13 amino acids. CDR3 nucleotides: TGTGCCAGCAGCCCAGACAGAACCTATGGCTACACCTTC. Amino acids: CASSPDRTYGYTF.

The rearrangement joins TRBV5-1 to TRBJ2-7; D may be TRBD1 or TRBD2 (5 bases each). The CDR3 extends over 15 amino acids. Germline V gene sequence: CDR1 SGHRS, CDR2 YFSETQ. Trimming removed 0 bases at V and 3 bases at J, with 13 bases between. The DNA of the CDR3 is TGCGCCAGCAGCTTGGGTCCCGGGACCAACTACGAGCAGTACTTC. It encodes CASSLGPGTNYEQYF.

The table lists this clonotype with a count of one. This chain uses TRBV29-1 with TRBJ2-2; 10 bases map to TRBD1. The V segment lost 8 bases and the J segment 3 bases; nucleotides outside the gene matches: 6. This CDR3 has 14 amino acids. Germline V gene data show CDR1 as SQVTM and CDR2 as ANQGSEA. Here the CDR3 DNA reads TGCAGCACCGCGGGACAGGGGTACACCGGGGAGCTGTTTTTT. It is translated as CSTAGQGYTGELFF.

The rearrangement links TRBV7-2 to TRBJ2-1, with 7 positions matching TRBD2. The CDR3 contains 17 residues. Losses at the gene ends were 5 bases for V and 4 bases for J; bases not matched to a gene: 14. Germline values: CDR1 SGHTA, CDR2 FQGNSA. CDR3 amino acids: CASSPEAAGVGYNEQFF. Written as DNA, the CDR3 is TGTGCCAGCAGCCCAGAGGCGGCGGGAGTGGGTTACAATGAGCAGTTCTTC.

This clonotype has at least ten counts. The V gene is TRBV7-9, the J gene TRBJ1-4, with a weak D call TRBD1 (5 bases). This CDR3 has 13 residues. CDR1 is SEHNR, CDR2 FQNEAQ, per germline (reference sequence). V was cut by 1 base and J by 5 bases, with 5 bases left in between. The CDR3 protein is CASSLGGNEKLFF. CDR3 bases: TGTGCCAGCAGCTTAGGGGGGAATGAAAAACTGTTTTTT.